This T cell receptor beta chain was sequenced during a study of blood T cell repertoires in COVID-19 (TCRdb year 2020). In terms of the full investigation: Samples from collaborators originated in the United States, Italy and Spain and spanned both the acute and convalescent phases of COVID-19. A freely available public database, intended as a resource for researchers studying the immune response to SARS-CoV-2, is where the repertoires were released. Deeply sampled blood TCRbeta repertoires from subjects exposed to, actively infected with, or recovered from COVID-19 were included in the dataset. Sample metadata almost always included a de-identified subject ID, COVID-19 status, age in years and sex. The samples were drawn from two sources: the first 160 participants of the ongoing ImmuneRACE study, and 1,254 subjects contributed by 6 global collaborators. The prospective study material was composed of cDNA or gDNA derived from T cells, B-cell-depleted T cells, or PBMCs. HLA class I and class II types, where available, came from metadata supplied by the sample provider rather than from assay-based typing.

Whole blood was collected in K2EDTA tubes by collaborating institutions according to the institutions' own protocols. For TCRbeta analysis, collaborators shipped samples as frozen whole blood, isolated PBMCs, or DNA extracted from either of those sample types. Findings and caveats that apply to the study as a whole: How much clinical and demographic metadata was included differed by source and by participant, and the metadata was provided uncurated.

The immunoSEQ Assay, a bias-controlled multiplex PCR, was used to amplify TCRbeta CDR3 regions from genomic DNA. The study's processing was this. The number of nucleated cells in each sample was estimated from the amplification of reference gene primers within the assay. To quantify the absolute abundance of each unique TCRbeta CDR3 rearrangement, sequence reads were collapsed and filtered. For each sample, productive Simpson clonality was calculated as the square root of Simpson's diversity index over productive rearrangements. Held by TCRdb, this immuneACCESS table contains in-frame sequences only and omits some clones. Under half of the omission traces to an unresolved V gene where checked; the cause of the rest is unknown. V and J calls and clone size follow that table, whereas D and trimming were derived from the DNA. This sample lists approximately 180,000 clones; 80% to 90% were detected once. The ten largest clones take up under 3.5% of the sample.

A word on this clone: Its cognate antigen has yet to be identified. There are no base qualities to consult, and no much larger clone falls within one base.

This TCR derives from a man aged 55 to 70 with acute or convalescent COVID-19. Sequencing input: peripheral blood.

The sequence in DNA is TGTGCCAGCAGTCCGTTCAGGGTTTTGACCAAAAACATTCAGTACTTC. This codes for CASSPFRVLTKNIQYF. The chain is encoded by TRBV27 joined to TRBJ2-4; TRBD1 might be the D gene, on 5 matching bases. From a lookup of the germline V gene (reference sequence), CDR1 and CDR2 are MNHEY and SMNVEV. V lost 5 bases and J lost 2 bases; the stretch between them is 16 bases long. The CDR3 sequence holds 16 residues, the cysteine and phenylalanine included. Solely the CDR3 DNA is kept, with 48 bases framed from the first base.